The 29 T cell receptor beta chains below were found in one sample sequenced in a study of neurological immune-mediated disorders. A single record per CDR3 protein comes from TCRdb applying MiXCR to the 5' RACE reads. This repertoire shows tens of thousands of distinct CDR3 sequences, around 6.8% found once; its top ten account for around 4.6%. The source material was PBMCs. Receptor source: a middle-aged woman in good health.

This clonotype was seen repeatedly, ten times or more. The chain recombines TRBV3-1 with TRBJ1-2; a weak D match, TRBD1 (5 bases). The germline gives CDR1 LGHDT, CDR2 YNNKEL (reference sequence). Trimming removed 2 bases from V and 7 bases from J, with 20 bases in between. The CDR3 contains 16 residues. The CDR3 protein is CASSQLWAGRFTGYTF. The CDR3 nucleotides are TGTGCCAGCAGCCAATTGTGGGCAGGGCGATTTACTGGCTACACCTTC.

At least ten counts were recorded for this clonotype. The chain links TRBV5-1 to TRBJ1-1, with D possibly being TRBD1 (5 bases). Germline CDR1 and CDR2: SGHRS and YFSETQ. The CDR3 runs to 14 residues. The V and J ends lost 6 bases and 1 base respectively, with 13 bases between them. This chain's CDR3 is CASIPGMGNTEAFF. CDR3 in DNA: TGCGCCAGCATCCCAGGGATGGGGAACACTGAAGCTTTCTTT. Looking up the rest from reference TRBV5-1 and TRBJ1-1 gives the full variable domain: KAGVTQTPRYLIKTRGQQVTLSCSPISGHRSVSWYQQTPGQGLQFLFEYFSETQRNKGNFPGRFSGRQFSNSRSEMNVSTLELGDSALYLCASIPGMGNTEAFFGQGTRLTVV.

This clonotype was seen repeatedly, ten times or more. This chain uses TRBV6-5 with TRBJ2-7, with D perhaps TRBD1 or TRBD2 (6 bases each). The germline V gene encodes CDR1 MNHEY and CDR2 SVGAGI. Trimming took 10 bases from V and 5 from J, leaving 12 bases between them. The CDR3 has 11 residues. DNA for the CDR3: TGTGCCACTTCTAGGGGGGACGAGCAGTACGTC. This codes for CATSRGDEQYV.

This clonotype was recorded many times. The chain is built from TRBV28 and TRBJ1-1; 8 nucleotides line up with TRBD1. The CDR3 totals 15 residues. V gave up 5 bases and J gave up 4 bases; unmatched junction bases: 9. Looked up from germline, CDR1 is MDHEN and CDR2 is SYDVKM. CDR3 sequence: CASSPPPDRATEAFF. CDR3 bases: TGTGCCAGCAGTCCCCCCCCGGACAGGGCCACTGAAGCTTTCTTT.

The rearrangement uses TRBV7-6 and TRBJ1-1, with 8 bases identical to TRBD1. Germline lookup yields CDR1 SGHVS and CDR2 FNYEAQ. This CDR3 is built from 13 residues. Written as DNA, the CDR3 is TGTTTCAGCAGCGGACAGGGGAACACTGAAGCTTTCTTT. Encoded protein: CFSSGQGNTEAFF.

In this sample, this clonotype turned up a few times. CDR3 nucleotides: TGCAGCTCTAAGGGGGGGTACGGGGAGCAGTTCTTC. Translating it yields CSSKGGYGEQFF. The rearrangement joins TRBV29-1 to TRBJ2-1; weak D call: TRBD2 (7 bases). V gave up 8 bases and J gave up 10 bases, with 18 bases separating them. The CDR3 is 12 residues long. The germline CDR1 and CDR2 sequences are SQVTM and ANQGSEA.

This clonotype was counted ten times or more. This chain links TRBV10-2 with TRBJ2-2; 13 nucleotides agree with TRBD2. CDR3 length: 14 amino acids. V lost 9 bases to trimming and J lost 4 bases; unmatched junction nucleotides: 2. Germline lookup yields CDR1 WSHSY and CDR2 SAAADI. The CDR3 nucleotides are TGCGCCAGTCGACTAGCGGGGGGCACCGGGGAGCTGTTTTTT. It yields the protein CASRLAGGTGELFF.

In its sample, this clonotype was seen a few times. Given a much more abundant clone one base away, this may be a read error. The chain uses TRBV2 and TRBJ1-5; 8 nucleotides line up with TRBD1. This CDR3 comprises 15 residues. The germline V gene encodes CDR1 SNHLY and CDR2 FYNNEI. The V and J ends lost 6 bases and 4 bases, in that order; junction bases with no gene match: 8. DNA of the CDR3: TGTGCCAGCAGCCGGAACAGGGGGAGAAATCAGCCCCAGCATTTT. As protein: CASSRNRGRNQPQHF.

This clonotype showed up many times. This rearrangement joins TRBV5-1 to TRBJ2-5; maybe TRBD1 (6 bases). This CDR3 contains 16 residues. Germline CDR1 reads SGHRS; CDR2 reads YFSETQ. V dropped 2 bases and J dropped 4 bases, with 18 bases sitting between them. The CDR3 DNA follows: TGCGCCAGCAGCTTCTCAGGGGACACGGGTACAGAGACCCAGTACTTC. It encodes CASSFSGDTGTETQYF.

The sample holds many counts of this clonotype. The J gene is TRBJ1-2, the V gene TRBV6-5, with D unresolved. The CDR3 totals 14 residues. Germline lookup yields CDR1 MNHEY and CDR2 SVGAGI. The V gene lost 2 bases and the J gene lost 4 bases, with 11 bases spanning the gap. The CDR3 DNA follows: TGTGCCAGCAGTTACGTGGGGTCCCGCTATGGCTACACCTTC. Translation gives CASSYVGSRYGYTF.

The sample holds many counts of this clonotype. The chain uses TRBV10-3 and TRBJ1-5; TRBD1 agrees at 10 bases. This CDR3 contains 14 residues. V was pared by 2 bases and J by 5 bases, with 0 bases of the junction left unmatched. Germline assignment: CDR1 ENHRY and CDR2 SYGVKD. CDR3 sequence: CAISEGTGDQPQHF. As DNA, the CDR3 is TGTGCCATCAGTGAGGGGACAGGGGATCAGCCCCAGCATTTT.

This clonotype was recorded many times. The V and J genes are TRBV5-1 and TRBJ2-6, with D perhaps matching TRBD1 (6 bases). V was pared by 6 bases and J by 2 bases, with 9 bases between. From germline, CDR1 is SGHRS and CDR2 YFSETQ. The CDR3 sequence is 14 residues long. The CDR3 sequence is CASIGGPGANVLTF. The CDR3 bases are TGCGCCAGCATAGGGGGTCCTGGGGCCAACGTCCTGACTTTC.

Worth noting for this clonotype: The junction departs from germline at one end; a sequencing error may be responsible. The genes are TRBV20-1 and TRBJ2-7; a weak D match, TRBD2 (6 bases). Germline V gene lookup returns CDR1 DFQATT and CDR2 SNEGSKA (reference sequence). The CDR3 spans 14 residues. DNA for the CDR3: TGCTGTGCTAGCGCAGCCCTTGTCCAATACGAGCAGTACTTC. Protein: CCASAALVQYEQYF.

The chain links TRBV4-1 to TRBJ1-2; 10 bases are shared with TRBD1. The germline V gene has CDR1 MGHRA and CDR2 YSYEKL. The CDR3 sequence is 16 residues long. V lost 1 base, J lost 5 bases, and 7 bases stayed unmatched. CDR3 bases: TGCGCCAGCAGCCAAGTAGTCAGGACAGGGGGTTATGGCTACACCTTC. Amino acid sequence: CASSQVVRTGGYGYTF.

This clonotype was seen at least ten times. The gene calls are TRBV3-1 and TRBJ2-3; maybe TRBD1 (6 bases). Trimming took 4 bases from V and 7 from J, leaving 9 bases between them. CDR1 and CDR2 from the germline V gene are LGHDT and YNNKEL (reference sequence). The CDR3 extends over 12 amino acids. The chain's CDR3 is CASSPDRNTQYF. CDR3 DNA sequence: TGTGCCAGCAGCCCAGACAGGAATACGCAGTATTTT.

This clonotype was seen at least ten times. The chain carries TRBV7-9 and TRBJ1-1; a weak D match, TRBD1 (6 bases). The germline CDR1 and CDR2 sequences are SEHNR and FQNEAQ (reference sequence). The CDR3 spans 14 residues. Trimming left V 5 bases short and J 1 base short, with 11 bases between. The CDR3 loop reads CASSPWDKNTEAFF. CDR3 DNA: TGTGCCAGCAGCCCCTGGGACAAGAACACTGAAGCTTTCTTT.

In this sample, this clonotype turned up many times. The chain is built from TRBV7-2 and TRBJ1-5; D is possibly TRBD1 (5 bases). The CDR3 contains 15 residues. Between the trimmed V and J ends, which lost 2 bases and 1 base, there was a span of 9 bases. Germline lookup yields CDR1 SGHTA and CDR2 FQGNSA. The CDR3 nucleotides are TGTGCCAGCAGCTTAATGGCAGGGAGCAATCAGCCCCAGCATTTT. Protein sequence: CASSLMAGSNQPQHF.

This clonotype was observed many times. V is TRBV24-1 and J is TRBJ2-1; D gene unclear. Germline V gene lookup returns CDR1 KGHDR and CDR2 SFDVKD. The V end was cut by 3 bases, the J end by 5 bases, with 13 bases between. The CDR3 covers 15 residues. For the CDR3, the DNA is TGTGCCACCAGTGATAGAGGTGCCCCCAACAATGAGCAGTTCTTC. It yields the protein CATSDRGAPNNEQFF.

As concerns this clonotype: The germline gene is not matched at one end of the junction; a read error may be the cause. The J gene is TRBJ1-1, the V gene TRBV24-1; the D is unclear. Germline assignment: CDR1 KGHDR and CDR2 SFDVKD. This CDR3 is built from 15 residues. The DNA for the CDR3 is TGTGCCACCAGTGACCGAGACCAGTCTGTGGGTGAAGATTTCTTT. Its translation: CATSDRDQSVGEDFF.

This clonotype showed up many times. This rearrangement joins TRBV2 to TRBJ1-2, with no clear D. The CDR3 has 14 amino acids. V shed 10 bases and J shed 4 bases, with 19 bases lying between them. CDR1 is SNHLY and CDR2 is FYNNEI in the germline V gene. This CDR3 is CANTNSPRGYGYTF. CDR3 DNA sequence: TGTGCCAACACCAACTCTCCCCGGGGCTATGGCTACACCTTC.

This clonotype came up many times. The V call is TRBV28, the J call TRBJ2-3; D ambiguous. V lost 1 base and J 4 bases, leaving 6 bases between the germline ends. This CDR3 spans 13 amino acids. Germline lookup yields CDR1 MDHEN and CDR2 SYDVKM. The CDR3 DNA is TGTGCCAGCAGTTTATATTTAGCAGATACGCAGTATTTT. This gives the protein CASSLYLADTQYF.

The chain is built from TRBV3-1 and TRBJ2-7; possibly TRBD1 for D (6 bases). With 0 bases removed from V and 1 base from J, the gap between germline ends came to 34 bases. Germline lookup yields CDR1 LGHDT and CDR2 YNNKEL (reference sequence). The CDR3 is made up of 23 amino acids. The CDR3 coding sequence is TGTGCCAGCAGCCAAGACCAGGGAAGGGGGATGGCTCAGCGAAGTAAGGGGTCCTACGAGCAGTACTTC. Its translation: CASSQDQGRGMAQRSKGSYEQYF.

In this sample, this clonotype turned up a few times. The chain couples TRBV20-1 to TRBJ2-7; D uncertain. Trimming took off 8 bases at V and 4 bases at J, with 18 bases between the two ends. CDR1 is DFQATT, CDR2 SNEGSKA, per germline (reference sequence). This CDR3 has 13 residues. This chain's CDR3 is CSINGNRGYEQYF. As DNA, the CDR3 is TGCAGTATTAATGGGAACCGTGGGTACGAGCAGTACTTC.

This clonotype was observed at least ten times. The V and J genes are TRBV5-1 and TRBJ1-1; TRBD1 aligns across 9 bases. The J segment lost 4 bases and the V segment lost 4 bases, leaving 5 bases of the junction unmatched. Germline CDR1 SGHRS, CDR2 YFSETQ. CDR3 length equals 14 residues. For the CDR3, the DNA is TGCGCCAGCAGCCTTGAGACAGGGGGCACTGAAGCTTTCTTT. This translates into CASSLETGGTEAFF. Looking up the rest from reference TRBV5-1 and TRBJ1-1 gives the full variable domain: KAGVTQTPRYLIKTRGQQVTLSCSPISGHRSVSWYQQTPGQGLQFLFEYFSETQRNKGNFPGRFSGRQFSNSRSEMNVSTLELGDSALYLCASSLETGGTEAFFGQGTRLTVV.

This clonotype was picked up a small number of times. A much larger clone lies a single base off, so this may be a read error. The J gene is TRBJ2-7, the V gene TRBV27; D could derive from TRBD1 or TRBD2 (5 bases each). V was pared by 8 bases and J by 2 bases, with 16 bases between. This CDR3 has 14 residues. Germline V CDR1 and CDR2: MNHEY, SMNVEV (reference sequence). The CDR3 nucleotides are TGTGCCAGCCACTTAACCGGGGCCGCCTACGAGCAGTACTTC. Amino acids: CASHLTGAAYEQYF.

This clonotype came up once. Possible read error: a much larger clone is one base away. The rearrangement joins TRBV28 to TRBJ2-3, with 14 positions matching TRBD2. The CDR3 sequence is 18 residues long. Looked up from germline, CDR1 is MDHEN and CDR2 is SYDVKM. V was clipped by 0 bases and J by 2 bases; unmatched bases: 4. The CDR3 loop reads CASSLWGTSGGTTDTQYF. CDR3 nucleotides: TGTGCCAGCAGTTTATGGGGGACTAGCGGGGGTACCACAGATACGCAGTATTTT.

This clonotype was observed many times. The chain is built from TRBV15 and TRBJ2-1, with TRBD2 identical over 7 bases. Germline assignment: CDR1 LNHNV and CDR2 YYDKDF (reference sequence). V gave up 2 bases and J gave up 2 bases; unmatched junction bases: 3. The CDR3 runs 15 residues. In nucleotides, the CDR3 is TGTGCCACCAGCAGATCCGCGGGAGCCTACAATGAGCAGTTCTTC. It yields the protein CATSRSAGAYNEQFF.

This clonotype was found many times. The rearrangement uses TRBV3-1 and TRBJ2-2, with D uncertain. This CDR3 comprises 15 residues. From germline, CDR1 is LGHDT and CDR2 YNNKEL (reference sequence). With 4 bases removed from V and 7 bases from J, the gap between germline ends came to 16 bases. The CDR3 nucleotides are TGTGCCAGCAGCCCCCCCCTAATAAAGGGCGGGGAGCTGTTTTTT. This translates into CASSPPLIKGGELFF.

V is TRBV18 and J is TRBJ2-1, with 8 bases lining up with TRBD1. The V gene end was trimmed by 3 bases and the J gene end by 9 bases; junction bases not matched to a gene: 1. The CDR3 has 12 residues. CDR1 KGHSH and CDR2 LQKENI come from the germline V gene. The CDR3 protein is CASSPTGGEQFF. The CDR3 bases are TGTGCCAGCTCACCTACAGGGGGTGAGCAGTTCTTC.